The 5 T cell receptor beta chains in this list originate from one sample, sequenced in a study of blood T cell repertoires in COVID-19. Method: immunoSEQ multiplex PCR; TCRdb's copy keeps in-frame clones and lacks some. In the table there are hundreds of thousands of clones, roughly 86% of which are singletons. Sample: peripheral blood. The receptors stem from a man younger than 35 with active or convalescent COVID-19.

In this sample, this clone turned up a few times. The rearrangement joins TRBV27 to TRBJ1-5, with a possible D match to TRBD1 (6 bases). Trimming shortened V by 7 bases and J by 0 bases, and 19 bases separated the two germline ends. The CDR3 contains 17 residues. Per germline, CDR1 MNHEY and CDR2 SMNVEV (reference sequence). The CDR3: CASTSNRDIYSNQPQHF. The CDR3 bases are TGTGCCAGCACTTCCAACCGGGACATATATAGCAATCAGCCCCAGCATTTT.

This sequence joins TRBV6-5 and TRBJ1-6; 11 bases line up with TRBD1. The V gene end was trimmed by 10 bases and the J gene end by 8 bases; junction bases not matched to a gene: 7. Germline V gene lookup returns CDR1 MNHEY and CDR2 SVGAGI. The CDR3 is 14 amino acids. The chain's CDR3 is CATGTGGSDSPLHF. The CDR3 coding sequence is TGTGCCACCGGGACAGGGGGTTCGGATTCACCCCTCCACTTT.

This clone appeared once. CDR3 DNA: TGTGCCAGCAGCCAAGACAGAGTACTCACCGGGGAGCTGTTTTTT. This translates into CASSQDRVLTGELFF. The chain uses TRBV5-5 and TRBJ2-2, with a possible D match to TRBD1 (5 bases). V lost 4 bases, J lost 4 bases, and 14 bases lay in between. Germline V CDR1 and CDR2: SGHKS, YYEKEE (reference sequence). CDR3 size: 15 residues.

The V and J genes are TRBV25-1 and TRBJ2-7; 9 nucleotides match TRBD1. Trimming at V came to 4 bases and at J to 6 bases, leaving 10 bases not matched to a gene. The CDR3 extends over 15 amino acids. The germline CDR1 and CDR2 sequences are MGHDK and SYGVNS. The CDR3 DNA sequence: TGTGCCAGCAGTGCGCCCGGGACAGGGCACCGCGAGCAGTACTTC. This encodes CASSAPGTGHREQYF.

J is TRBJ1-5 and V is TRBV19; D is possibly TRBD1 (5 bases). The germline V and J ends were trimmed by 0 bases and 2 bases, with 8 bases remaining between them. CDR1 is LNHDA, CDR2 SQIVND, per germline (reference sequence). The CDR3 totals 15 residues. Written as DNA, the CDR3 is TGTGCCAGTAGTATAGACCCCAGGGGCAATCAGCCCCAGCATTTT. Translating gives CASSIDPRGNQPQHF.